Each of the 30 T cell receptor beta chains below was sequenced from the same sample in a study of blood T cell repertoires in COVID-19. Generated by immunoSEQ multiplex PCR, the TCRdb table keeps only in-frame clones and is missing some. The sample carries 310,000 or so clones, about 90% recorded once. Sequenced input: PBMCs or T cells enriched from blood (not recorded which). The receptor source for this set is a woman between 25 and 40 years old who had recovered from COVID-19.

The chain recombines TRBV10-1 with TRBJ1-3; D uncertain. CDR3 length: 15 amino acids. Germline V gene data show CDR1 as WNHNN and CDR2 as SYGVQD (reference sequence). The V end was cut by 6 bases, the J end by 0 bases, with 12 bases between. The CDR3 bases are TGCGCCAGCAGCGCGCGCCCCCACTCTGGAAACACCATATATTTT. Translation gives CASSARPHSGNTIYF.

Written as DNA, the CDR3 is TGTGCCAGCAGCCCGATAGCGGTGTTGGACAATGAGCAGTTCTTC. This translates into CASSPIAVLDNEQFF. The rearrangement joins TRBV3-1 (or the pseudogene TRBV3-2) to TRBJ2-1, with D possibly matching TRBD2 (6 bases). CDR1 is LGHDT, CDR2 YNNKEL, per germline (reference sequence). Deletions cut 4 bases from V and 5 bases from J, with 15 bases between. CDR3 size: 15 residues.

The rearrangement uses TRBV4-1 and TRBJ1-1, with D unresolved. The germline gives CDR1 MGHRA, CDR2 YSYEKL. Trimming left V 0 bases short and J 0 bases short, with 11 bases between. The CDR3 loop spans 16 amino acids. The CDR3 region has the DNA TGCGCCAGCAGCCAAGACCCCGGCAGGCTGAACACTGAAGCTTTCTTT. The encoded protein is CASSQDPGRLNTEAFF.

J is TRBJ2-3 and V is TRBV29-1, with 7 bases fitting TRBD2. This CDR3 has 12 residues. The J segment lost 3 bases and the V segment lost 6 bases, leaving 3 bases of the junction unmatched. Per germline, CDR1 SQVTM and CDR2 ANQGSEA. In DNA form, the CDR3 reads TGCAGCGTGGGGGGGGAAACAGATACGCAGTATTTT. It is translated as CSVGGETDTQYF.

The rearrangement links TRBV5-5 to TRBJ1-2; D may be TRBD1 (6 bases). The CDR3 contains 16 residues. Trimming cost V 1 base and J 3 bases, with 16 bases left between them. CDR1 and CDR2 from the germline V gene are SGHKS and YYEKEE (reference sequence). CDR3 amino acids: CASSLRYQGLDYGYTF. CDR3 DNA: TGTGCCAGCAGCTTGCGATATCAGGGGTTGGACTATGGCTACACCTTC.

This clone was observed a few times. This CDR3 is also generated by other DNA sequences in the sample. The chain carries TRBV7-9 and TRBJ1-1; 10 bases are shared with TRBD1. V dropped 6 bases and J dropped 1; count of bases not matched to a gene: 2. This CDR3 is built from 14 residues. CDR1 and CDR2 (germline): SEHNR, FQNEAQ (reference sequence). CDR3 DNA sequence: TGTGCCAGCAGTCGGGACAGGGGGAACACTGAAGCTTTCTTT. It specifies CASSRDRGNTEAFF.

The chain employs TRBV4-3 and TRBJ2-1; the D gene is possibly TRBD2 (7 bases). CDR1 and CDR2 from the germline V gene are LGHNA and YSLEER. The CDR3 runs 15 residues. The V and J ends lost 0 bases and 12 bases respectively, with 18 bases between them. The CDR3 loop is CASSQDSLARGGQFF. Here the CDR3 DNA reads TGCGCCAGCAGCCAAGACAGTCTAGCGAGGGGGGGGCAGTTCTTC.

The chain has TRBV20-1 and TRBJ1-2, with D perhaps TRBD1 (5 bases). The germline CDR1 and CDR2 sequences are DFQATT and SNEGSKA (reference sequence). V was pared by 3 bases and J by 1 base, with 12 bases between. This CDR3 is built from 14 residues. CDR3 nucleotides: TGCAGTGCTAGTCCCGAGACAGTTAACTATGGCTACACCTTC. Translation: CSASPETVNYGYTF.

This clone was counted between two and nine times. This chain joins TRBV27 and TRBJ1-2; 11 bases map to TRBD1. Germline CDR1 is MNHEY and CDR2 is SMNVEV (reference sequence). This CDR3 has 15 residues. Trimming took 5 bases from V and 2 from J; bases not matched to a gene: 4. This CDR3 is CASSPWTGGNYGYTF. For the CDR3, the DNA is TGTGCCAGCAGTCCGTGGACAGGGGGCAACTATGGCTACACCTTC.

The chain combines TRBV20-1 with TRBJ1-1; D ambiguous. Trimming removed 7 bases at V and 0 bases at J, with 6 bases between. Germline V gene sequence: CDR1 DFQATT, CDR2 SNEGSKA (reference sequence). The CDR3 runs 11 residues. DNA for the CDR3: TGCAGTGTTGAGTTGAACACTGAAGCTTTCTTT. This sequence encodes CSVELNTEAFF.

In its sample, this clone was seen once. CDR3 region: CASSQGSGLAGRSYNEQFF. The CDR3 DNA reads TGCGCCAGCAGCCAAGGCTCGGGACTAGCGGGCCGCTCCTACAATGAGCAGTTCTTC. The J gene is TRBJ2-1, the V gene TRBV4-3; 12 bases match TRBD2. Per germline, CDR1 LGHNA and CDR2 YSLEER. V gave up 1 base and J gave up 0 bases; unmatched junction bases: 7. This CDR3 is built from 19 residues.

This chain uses TRBV10-3 with TRBJ2-3, with 9 bases lining up with TRBD2. Germline V gene lookup returns CDR1 ENHRY and CDR2 SYGVKD. The CDR3 contains 14 residues. With V trimmed by 11 bases and J by 2 bases, 8 bases remained unmatched. The CDR3 region has the DNA TGTGCCGCCAGTTCTAGCGGGGACACAGATACGCAGTATTTT. Encoded protein: CAASSSGDTDTQYF.

The chain carries TRBV19 and TRBJ1-3; no clear D. Germline lookup yields CDR1 LNHDA and CDR2 SQIVND (reference sequence). There are 14 residues in the CDR3. Trimming removed 7 bases from V and 2 bases from J, with 12 bases in between. Here the CDR3 reads CASTPVSAGNTIYF. The CDR3 DNA follows: TGTGCCAGTACCCCGGTTTCGGCTGGAAACACCATATATTTT.

The rearrangement joins TRBV30 to TRBJ2-5; D is unclear. CDR3 length: 12 residues. Per germline, CDR1 GTSNPN and CDR2 SVGIG (reference sequence). V dropped 3 bases and J dropped 7 bases, with 12 bases sitting between them. CDR3 in amino acids: CAWRAARGTQYF. The DNA of the CDR3 is TGTGCCTGGAGGGCCGCTCGTGGGACCCAGTACTTC.

The genes are TRBV10-3 and TRBJ2-7; 7 nucleotides match TRBD1. There are 15 residues in the CDR3. CDR1 and CDR2 from the germline V gene are ENHRY and SYGVKD. V lost 4 bases, J lost 5 bases, and 11 bases stayed unmatched. CDR3 sequence: CAISAADRILNEQYF. In nucleotides, the CDR3 is TGTGCCATCAGTGCCGCGGACAGGATCCTAAACGAGCAGTACTTC.

This clone was recorded only once. The rearrangement links TRBV30 to TRBJ1-1, with 8 positions matching TRBD1. Germline V gene data show CDR1 as GTSNPN and CDR2 as SVGIG (reference sequence). CDR3 length: 16 amino acids. V lost 1 base, J lost 5 bases, and 12 bases stayed unmatched. This chain's CDR3 is CAWSGAQGAGWTEAFF. The CDR3 DNA follows: TGTGCCTGGAGTGGGGCCCAGGGGGCGGGTTGGACTGAAGCTTTCTTT. The full variable domain, with the rest looked up from reference TRBV30 and TRBJ1-1, is SQTIHQWPATLVQPVGSPLSLECTVEGTSNPNLYWYRQAAGRGLQLLFYSVGIGQISSEVPQNLSASRPQDRQFILSSKKLLLSDSGFYLCAWSGAQGAGWTEAFFGQGTRLTVV.

This clone was picked up one time. V is TRBV11-2 and J is TRBJ1-3; D gene unclear. The CDR3 covers 13 residues. CDR1 SGHAT and CDR2 FQNNGV come from the germline V gene. Trimming removed 4 bases from V and 3 bases from J, with 7 bases in between. The CDR3 region has the DNA TGTGCCAGCAGCTCCGGTTATGGAAACACCATATATTTT. It specifies CASSSGYGNTIYF.

The chain carries TRBV4-1 and TRBJ1-1; D is ambiguous. Germline V gives CDR1 MGHRA, CDR2 YSYEKL. The CDR3 is made up of 14 amino acids. V was cut by 6 bases and J by 2 bases, with 13 bases left in between. The DNA for the CDR3 is TGCGCCAGCAGTCCTGATAGCCAAAACACTGAAGCTTTCTTT. Amino acid sequence: CASSPDSQNTEAFF.

The chain has TRBV3-1 (or the pseudogene TRBV3-2) and TRBJ1-1; D gene uncertain. V shed 2 bases and J shed 1 base, with 17 bases lying between them. This CDR3 is 17 amino acids long. CDR1 is LGHDT and CDR2 is YNNKEL in the germline V gene (reference sequence). The CDR3 protein is CASSQRLRRGRNTEAFF. The CDR3 DNA reads TGTGCCAGCAGCCAACGCCTCCGAAGAGGGCGGAACACTGAAGCTTTCTTT.

This sequence joins TRBV7-8 and TRBJ1-3, with D perhaps matching TRBD1 (5 bases). In germline, CDR1 is SGHVS, CDR2 FQNEAQ. The CDR3 spans 20 residues. V lost 1 base and J 0 bases, leaving 22 bases between the germline ends. The CDR3: CASSLEGFRANSLSGNTIYF. The DNA for the CDR3 is TGTGCCAGCAGCTTAGAGGGGTTTAGGGCCAATTCGCTCTCTGGAAACACCATATATTTT.

J is TRBJ1-2 and V is TRBV19, with D perhaps TRBD1 (5 bases). The CDR3 sequence is 15 residues long. The ends were cut back, 1 base at V and 4 bases at J, with 13 bases in the middle. CDR1 LNHDA and CDR2 SQIVND come from the germline V gene (reference sequence). CDR3 sequence: CASSIAAGPIYGYTF. CDR3 nucleotide sequence: TGTGCCAGTAGTATAGCGGCAGGGCCAATCTATGGCTACACCTTC.

This clone was found a few times. The chain links TRBV6-5 to TRBJ1-1, with TRBD1 matching 9 bases. Looked up from germline, CDR1 is MNHEY and CDR2 is SVGAGI. CDR3 size: 15 residues. With V trimmed by 6 bases and J by 4 bases, 9 bases remained unmatched. CDR3 sequence: CASSRHGQGITEAFF. Here the CDR3 DNA reads TGTGCCAGCAGCCGCCATGGACAGGGGATCACTGAAGCTTTCTTT.

This clone was detected only a few times. The chain links TRBV23-1 to TRBJ1-5, with a possible D match to TRBD1 (6 bases). TRBV23-1 falls under the ORF class, with uncertain function. The CDR3 is 15 amino acids. The germline V and J ends were trimmed by 4 bases and 4 bases, with 14 bases remaining between them. The CDR3 reads CASSRMDSRNQPQHF. The DNA for the CDR3 is TGCGCCAGCAGTCGGATGGACAGTCGGAATCAGCCCCAGCATTTT.

In the case of this clone: At the DNA level, this CDR3 is encoded by other sequences in the same sample as well. The V and J genes are TRBV2 and TRBJ1-2; TRBD1 agrees at 7 bases. The CDR3 extends over 12 amino acids. Germline V gene lookup returns CDR1 SNHLY and CDR2 FYNNEI. The J segment lost 4 bases and the V segment lost 6 bases, leaving 2 bases of the junction unmatched. The CDR3 reads CASRGTAYGYTF. CDR3 DNA sequence: TGTGCCAGCAGGGGGACAGCCTATGGCTACACCTTC.

Only a few counts were recorded for this clone. The V call is TRBV3-1 (or the pseudogene TRBV3-2), the J call TRBJ1-2; TRBD1 matches at 11 bases. The CDR3 length is 13 residues. Trimming at V came to 5 bases and at J to 6 bases, leaving 2 bases not matched to a gene. Germline V gene lookup returns CDR1 LGHDT and CDR2 YNNKEL (reference sequence). The CDR3 DNA reads TGTGCCAGCAGCTTGGACAGGGGGCATGGCTACACCTTC. Protein product: CASSLDRGHGYTF.

The chain joins TRBV30 to TRBJ1-5, with D tentatively TRBD1 (6 bases). The germline gives CDR1 GTSNPN, CDR2 SVGIG (reference sequence). The CDR3 runs 13 residues. Trimming took off 3 bases at V and 5 bases at J, with 11 bases between the two ends. CDR3 coding DNA: TGTGCCTGGAGGGAAGGGGGTGATCAGCCCCAGCATTTT. Protein sequence: CAWREGGDQPQHF.

The V call is TRBV5-1, the J call TRBJ2-3, with 11 nucleotides matching TRBD2. J gave up 2 bases and V 3 bases, and 8 bases lay outside the gene matches. There are 17 residues in the CDR3. Germline V lookup: CDR1 SGHRS, CDR2 YFSETQ. The DNA for the CDR3 is TGCGCCAGCAGCTCGACGACTAGCGGGGCGACCACAGATACGCAGTATTTT. This gives the protein CASSSTTSGATTDTQYF.

The rearrangement joins TRBV7-9 to TRBJ1-2; TRBD1 aligns across 10 bases. The CDR3 runs to 15 residues. J lost 3 bases, V lost 4 bases, and 5 bases had no gene match. CDR1 SEHNR and CDR2 FQNEAQ come from the germline V gene (reference sequence). CDR3 residues: CASSSETGGDYGYTF. The CDR3 nucleotides are TGTGCCAGCAGCTCAGAGACAGGGGGCGACTATGGCTACACCTTC.

Here the CDR3 DNA reads TGTGCCAGCAGTGCTGGCAGAAACTCCTACGAGCAGTACTTC. Translating it yields CASSAGRNSYEQYF. This chain uses TRBV2 with TRBJ2-7, with unresolved D. The CDR3 contains 14 residues. Per the germline V gene, CDR1 is SNHLY and CDR2 is FYNNEI. V lost 4 bases and J lost 0, with 10 bases in between.

The chain employs TRBV2 and TRBJ1-4; D is perhaps TRBD1 (6 bases). The germline V gene encodes CDR1 SNHLY and CDR2 FYNNEI. CDR3 length equals 13 residues. V lost 4 bases to trimming and J lost 5 bases, with 8 bases between them. CDR3 coding DNA: TGTGCCAGCAGTGGGACAGAGAATGAAAAACTGTTTTTT. Protein sequence: CASSGTENEKLFF. The full variable domain, with the rest looked up from reference TRBV2 and TRBJ1-4, is EPEVTQTPSHQVTQMGQEVILRCVPISNHLYFYWYRQILGQKVEFLVSFYNNEISEKSEIFDDQFSVERPDGSNFTLKIRSTKLEDSAMYFCASSGTENEKLFFGSGTQLSVL.